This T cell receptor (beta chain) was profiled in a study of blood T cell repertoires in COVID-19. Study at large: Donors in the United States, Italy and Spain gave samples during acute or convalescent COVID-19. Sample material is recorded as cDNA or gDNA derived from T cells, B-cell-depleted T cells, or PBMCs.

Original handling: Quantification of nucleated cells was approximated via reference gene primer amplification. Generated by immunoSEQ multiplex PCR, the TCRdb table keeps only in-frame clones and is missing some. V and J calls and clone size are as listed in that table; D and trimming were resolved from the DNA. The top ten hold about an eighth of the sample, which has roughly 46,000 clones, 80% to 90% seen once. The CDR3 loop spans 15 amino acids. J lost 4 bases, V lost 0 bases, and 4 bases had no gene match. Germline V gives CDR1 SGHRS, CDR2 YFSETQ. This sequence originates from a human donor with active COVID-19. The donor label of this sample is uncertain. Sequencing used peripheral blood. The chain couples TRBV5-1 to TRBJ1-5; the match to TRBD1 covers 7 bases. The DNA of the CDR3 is TGCGCCAGCAGCTTGGATACAGGGGCTAATCAGCCCCAGCATTTT. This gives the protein CASSLDTGANQPQHF.